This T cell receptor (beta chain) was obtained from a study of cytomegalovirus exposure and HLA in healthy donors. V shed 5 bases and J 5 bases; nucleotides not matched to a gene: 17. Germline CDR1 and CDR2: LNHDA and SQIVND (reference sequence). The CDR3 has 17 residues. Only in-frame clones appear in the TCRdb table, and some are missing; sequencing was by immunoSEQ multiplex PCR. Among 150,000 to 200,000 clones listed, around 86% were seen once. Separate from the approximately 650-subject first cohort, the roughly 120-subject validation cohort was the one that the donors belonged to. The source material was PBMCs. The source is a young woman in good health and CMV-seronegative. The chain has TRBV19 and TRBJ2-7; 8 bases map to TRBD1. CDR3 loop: CASSLPTGRGRSDEQYF. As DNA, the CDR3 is TGTGCCAGTAGTTTACCCACGGGCAGGGGGCGATCGGACGAGCAGTACTTC.